This T cell receptor (beta chain) was sequenced in a study of blood T cell repertoires in COVID-19. Per the original data handling: Reference gene primers were amplified, and this amplification served to estimate nucleated cell counts. Repertoires were generated with immunoSEQ multiplex PCR, while TCRdb's copy carries only in-frame clones and drops some. V and J calls and clone size are given by that table; D and trimming were obtained from the DNA. The data contain fewer than 200,000 clones, 84% of them seen just once; the ten biggest clones take up roughly 8%. V lost 8 bases and J lost 4; bases outside the gene matches: 3. The CDR3 runs to 13 residues.

This TCR was recovered from a man aged 40-50 years who had recovered from COVID-19. Source material: peripheral blood. V usage is TRBV12-3 or TRBV12-4 and J usage is TRBJ2-1; 9 nucleotides match TRBD2. DNA of the CDR3: TGTGCCAGCCAAGCGGGAGGTTACAATGAGCAGTTCTTC. Translation: CASQAGGYNEQFF.